The sequence of this T cell receptor (beta chain) was determined in a study of blood T cell repertoires in COVID-19. Study at large: Acute and convalescent COVID-19 specimens originated in the United States, Italy and Spain. PBMCs, B-cell-depleted T cells, or T cells provided the cDNA or gDNA that made up the material.

As handled by the study authors: Estimates of nucleated cell counts were drawn from the amplification of reference gene primers. The method was immunoSEQ multiplex PCR; TCRdb's version includes in-frame clones alone and lacks a portion of them. The V and J calls and clone size come from that table; D and trimming were worked out from the DNA. The data show 150,000 or so clones, with around 81% seen just once and 3.5% to 4.5% held by the top ten. The CDR3 loop spans 16 amino acids. The germline V gene has CDR1 GTSNPN and CDR2 SVGIG (reference sequence). The germline V and J ends were trimmed by 0 bases and 6 bases, with 15 bases remaining between them.

The sample comprised peripheral blood. This receptor was obtained from a woman aged 55-69 years with acute or convalescent COVID-19. J is TRBJ1-6 and V is TRBV30; D gene uncertain. This CDR3 is CAWSVKPPAPNSPLHF. The CDR3 nucleotides read TGTGCCTGGAGTGTAAAGCCTCCTGCCCCTAATTCACCCCTCCACTTT.